This TCR beta chain was recovered during a study of blood T cells in healthy people across ages. Together with a sample-barcoded 5' primer, a J-beta primer mix was included in a second PCR lasting roughly 7 to 11 cycles. TCRdb fed the 5' RACE reads into MiXCR, producing one record per CDR3 protein. The sample carries about 810,000 distinct CDR3 sequences, under 40% recorded once. In regard to this clonotype: Its antigen is unidentified.

Study-wide results and caveats: Both higher diversity and more naive CD4+ cells marked long-lived donors when set against aged donors.

CDR1 and CDR2 (germline): MNHEY, SVGEGT. The CDR3 loop spans 18 amino acids. Trimming took 6 bases from V and 3 from J, leaving 24 bases between them. Sequenced material: blood. This TCR derives from a young man in good health. The rearrangement uses TRBV6-2 or TRBV6-3 and TRBJ2-1, with a weak D call TRBD2 (7 bases). CDR3 region: CASSLTTGRGESYNEQFF. The CDR3 DNA sequence: TGTGCCAGCAGCCTCACGACGGGGAGGGGGGAAAGCTACAATGAGCAGTTCTTC.